This is a list of T cell receptor beta chains from one sample in a study of blood T cell repertoires in COVID-19. Using immunoSEQ multiplex PCR, the repertoire was profiled, and TCRdb retains in-frame clones only, with some absent. The profile shows tens of thousands of clones, roughly 85% of them singletons. The specimen was peripheral blood. The receptors come from a human donor in a cohort sampled during active COVID-19. Both conserved end residues are trimmed from each CDR3. Each record gives: CDR3 length, V gene, CDR3 protein.

>12|TRBV30
AWSPPPGQGRAF
>13|TRBV5-1
ASSLGSTGRNEQY
>11|TRBV7-2
ASSQDRTYEQY
>14|TRBV5-4
ASSQITTGGDYGYT
>14|TRBV5-1
ASSLAGGRVQETQY
>14|TRBV11-2
ASSSPTGWNTGELF
>10|TRBV25-1
ASRMGGGTIY
>14|TRBV7-7
ASSAGPRGGSYEQY
>18|TRBV13
ASSLLSVDRVRAGANVLT
>10|TRBV11-2
ASSNFTPEAF
>9|TRBV6-5
ASGSGTEAF
>15|TRBV7-2
ASSLDVAASSTDTQY
>11|TRBV7-2
ASSWVEGTEAF
>12|TRBV11-2
ASRTHQRENEQF
>11|TRBV19
ASKWAMNTEAF
>14|TRBV25-1
ASSDGLAGYTGELF
>11|TRBV6-4
ASSVQQNSPLH
>12|TRBV9
ASSAYSYTGELF
>15|TRBV13
ASSLPPREPNYEKLF
>16|TRBV27
ASSLSGTGGLGANVLT
>11|TRBV18
ASSSGGTDTQY
>11|TRBV7-2
ASSVDSNTEAF
>14|TRBV6-5
ASSYSTGFLSEKLF
>11|TRBV19
ASSITGSYEQY
>13|TRBV7-2
ASSRTTVINYGYT
>11|TRBV28
ASRLDRGVKAF
>12|TRBV7-8
ASSWGGSGNTIY